The 30 T cell receptor beta chains in this list originate from one sample, sequenced in a study of T cell responses to AZD1222 COVID-19 vaccine. Clones were sequenced by immunoSEQ multiplex PCR, and TCRdb holds only the in-frame ones, with some missing. The sample records some 150,000 clones, 85% to 95% being singletons. Here the sequenced sample was peripheral blood, taken on day 0 of AZD1222 vaccination. All receptors come from an adult in good health.

The chain has TRBV27 and TRBJ2-7, with D perhaps TRBD2 (6 bases). The CDR3 is made up of 16 amino acids. Looked up from germline, CDR1 is MNHEY and CDR2 is SMNVEV (reference sequence). The V gene lost 6 bases and the J gene lost 2 bases, with 20 bases spanning the gap. The CDR3 is CASSLDGGASPYEQYF. The CDR3 bases are TGTGCCAGCAGCCTGGACGGGGGAGCTTCGCCCTACGAGCAGTACTTC.

The V gene is TRBV27, the J gene TRBJ1-5; maybe TRBD1 (5 bases). V shed 5 bases and J shed 7 bases, with 18 bases lying between them. The CDR3 is made up of 15 amino acids. Per the germline V gene, CDR1 is MNHEY and CDR2 is SMNVEV (reference sequence). As DNA, the CDR3 is TGTGCCAGCAGTCTAGGATGGGGGTCTGGCCAGCCCCAGCATTTT. This gives the protein CASSLGWGSGQPQHF.

The chain recombines TRBV6-8 with TRBJ1-5; the D gene is possibly TRBD1 (5 bases). The CDR3 covers 18 residues. V lost 3 bases and J lost 1, with 19 bases in between. Germline CDR1 reads MNHGY; CDR2 reads SAAAGT. CDR3 in DNA: TGTGCCAGCAGTTATTTACGCTTGACGACAGCCAGCAATCAGCCCCAGCATTTT. It specifies CASSYLRLTTASNQPQHF.

The rearrangement joins TRBV19 to TRBJ1-5; TRBD1 matches 10 bases. The CDR3 totals 15 residues. Per the germline V gene, CDR1 is LNHDA and CDR2 is SQIVND (reference sequence). V dropped 6 bases and J dropped 6; count of bases not matched to a gene: 8. CDR3 protein: CASSGQGEFAQPQHF. The CDR3 nucleotides are TGTGCCAGTAGCGGACAGGGGGAGTTCGCTCAGCCCCAGCATTTT.

The chain carries TRBV20-1 and TRBJ2-1, with D possibly being TRBD1 (5 bases). The CDR3 totals 11 residues. Per the germline V gene, CDR1 is DFQATT and CDR2 is SNEGSKA (reference sequence). Deletions cut 6 bases from V and 9 bases from J, with 12 bases between. The CDR3: CSAYRITEQFF. The CDR3, as DNA: TGCAGTGCATACAGGATTACTGAGCAGTTCTTC.

The chain uses TRBV11-3 and TRBJ2-2; D ambiguous. Germline V gene lookup returns CDR1 SGHNT and CDR2 YENEEA. This CDR3 contains 13 residues. Between the trimmed V and J ends, which lost 5 bases and 5 bases, there was a span of 9 bases. In DNA form, the CDR3 reads TGTGCCAGCAGCGGGCAAGGGACCGGGGAGCTGTTTTTT. Translation: CASSGQGTGELFF. Based on the CDR3 plus reference TRBV11-3 and TRBJ2-2, the full variable domain is EAGVVQSPRYKIIEKKQPVAFWCNPISGHNTLYWYLQNLGQGPELLIRYENEEAVDDSQLPKDRFSAERLKGVDSTLKIQPAELGDSAVYLCASSGQGTGELFFGEGSRLTVL.

This chain connects TRBV7-9 to TRBJ1-3; unclear D gene. Trimming stripped 2 bases from V and 4 bases from J, with 3 bases between. The CDR3 loop spans 12 amino acids. Germline V gene data show CDR1 as SEHNR and CDR2 as FQNEAQ (reference sequence). This chain's CDR3 is CASSLPGNTIYF. As DNA, the CDR3 is TGTGCCAGCAGCTTACCGGGAAACACCATATATTTT.

V and J are TRBV18 and TRBJ1-4, with D possibly being TRBD1 (6 bases). Trimming cost V 6 bases and J 5 bases, with 16 bases left between them. This CDR3 has 15 residues. The germline CDR1 and CDR2 sequences are KGHSH and LQKENI. CDR3 coding DNA: TGTGCCAGCTCCCTATCGGGGGCGCGGAATGAAAAACTGTTTTTT. Residues: CASSLSGARNEKLFF.

The genes are TRBV13 and TRBJ2-3; D gene uncertain. V dropped 2 bases and J dropped 0 bases, with 6 bases sitting between them. The CDR3 is 14 residues long. CDR1 PRHDT and CDR2 FYEKMQ come from the germline V gene (reference sequence). In DNA form, the CDR3 reads TGTGCCAGCAGCTTACCCAGGAGCACAGATACGCAGTATTTT. Its translation: CASSLPRSTDTQYF.

Concerning this clone: Additional DNA sequences in this sample encode the identical CDR3. The chain is built from TRBV11-2 and TRBJ2-1; 10 nucleotides align to TRBD2. This CDR3 has 15 amino acids. The germline gives CDR1 SGHAT, CDR2 FQNNGV. With V trimmed by 5 bases and J by 2 bases, 3 bases remained unmatched. The DNA of the CDR3 is TGTGCCAGCAGCCCGACTAGCGGGCCCTACAATGAGCAGTTCTTC. It codes for CASSPTSGPYNEQFF.

V is TRBV2 and J is TRBJ1-5, with 7 bases aligning to TRBD1. V trimming: 5 bases; J trimming: 0 bases; junction bases outside the gene matches: 7. There are 16 residues in the CDR3. The germline V gene has CDR1 SNHLY and CDR2 FYNNEI. The chain's CDR3 is CASSRDSRYSNQPQHF. In DNA form, the CDR3 reads TGTGCCAGCAGTAGGGACAGCAGATATAGCAATCAGCCCCAGCATTTT.

This sequence joins TRBV7-9 and TRBJ2-7; weak D call: TRBD2 (6 bases). Deletions cut 8 bases from V and 5 bases from J, with 19 bases between. Germline-derived CDR1 and CDR2 are SEHNR and FQNEAQ (reference sequence). The length of the CDR3 is 14 residues. CDR3 protein: CASQRREGEDEQYF. The DNA for the CDR3 is TGTGCCAGCCAACGACGAGAAGGGGAGGACGAGCAGTACTTC.

This sequence joins TRBV15 and TRBJ1-2; no reliable D call. V was shortened by 3 bases and J by 6 bases, with 11 bases between the two germline ends. Germline V gene lookup returns CDR1 LNHNV and CDR2 YYDKDF (reference sequence). This CDR3 contains 13 residues. CDR3 protein: CATSSGVVNGYTF. DNA for the CDR3: TGTGCCACCAGCAGTGGGGTCGTGAATGGCTACACCTTC.

The chain couples TRBV25-1 to TRBJ2-1; weak D call: TRBD2 (5 bases). The V end lost 5 bases, the J end lost 6 bases, and 20 bases lay between the germline ends. Per the germline V gene, CDR1 is MGHDK and CDR2 is SYGVNS. CDR3 length: 16 residues. The CDR3 DNA reads TGTGCCAGCAGTCCAGCCCACGGGGATCTGAGCAATGAGCAGTTCTTC. This translates into CASSPAHGDLSNEQFF.

Points on this clone: The DNA is omitted, as the CDR3 cannot be located on it reliably, and the CDR3 follows TCRdb's listing. CDR3 sequence: CASSMTFGGQPQHF. The chain joins TRBV19 to TRBJ1-5. The CDR3 is 14 amino acids long, termini counted. Germline V lookup: CDR1 LNHDA, CDR2 SQIVND (reference sequence).

The CDR3 nucleotides are TGTGCCAGCAGTTCCGCCACAGGGAACCCCTACGAGCAGTACTTC. It specifies CASSSATGNPYEQYF. The chain links TRBV6-5 to TRBJ2-7; tentative D call: TRBD1 (6 bases). The ends were cut back, 4 bases at V and 2 bases at J, with 15 bases in the middle. Germline V gene lookup returns CDR1 MNHEY and CDR2 SVGAGI. The CDR3 contains 15 residues.

In its sample, this clone was seen a few times. This chain connects TRBV4-1 to TRBJ1-3; D possibly corresponds to TRBD1 (5 bases). Trimming took off 4 bases at V and 1 base at J, with 14 bases between the two ends. The CDR3 sequence is 16 residues long. Germline-derived CDR1 and CDR2 are MGHRA and YSYEKL. This CDR3 reads CASSLSLGGSGNTIYF. The DNA of the CDR3 is TGCGCCAGCAGCCTATCCCTGGGGGGTTCTGGAAACACCATATATTTT.

V gene TRBV28 combines with J gene TRBJ2-5; 7 positions match TRBD2. Looked up from germline, CDR1 is MDHEN and CDR2 is SYDVKM. The CDR3 runs 18 residues. J lost 2 bases, V lost 7 bases, and 19 bases had no gene match. The CDR3 loop is CASTVPTLWDYLQETQYF. The CDR3 coding sequence is TGTGCCAGCACCGTCCCAACCCTCTGGGACTACTTACAAGAGACCCAGTACTTC. Variable domain in full (rest from reference TRBV28 and TRBJ2-5): DVKVTQSSRYLVKRTGEKVFLECVQDMDHENMFWYRQDPGLGLRLIYFSYDVKMKEKGDIPEGYSVSREKKERFSLILESASTNQTSMYLCASTVPTLWDYLQETQYFGPGTRLLVL.

V gene TRBV18 combines with J gene TRBJ2-7; D is possibly TRBD1 or TRBD2 (5 bases each). The germline V and J ends were trimmed by 5 bases and 9 bases, with 26 bases remaining between them. From germline, CDR1 is KGHSH and CDR2 LQKENI. The CDR3 is 16 residues long. The CDR3: CASSSNGRDPITRQYF. Here the CDR3 DNA reads TGTGCCAGCTCATCCAATGGCCGGGACCCTATCACGAGGCAGTACTTC.

The chain links TRBV7-3 to TRBJ2-1, with 12 bases that match TRBD1. This CDR3 has 17 residues. Losses at the gene ends were 2 bases for V and 6 bases for J; bases not matched to a gene: 8. Germline assignment: CDR1 SGHTA and CDR2 FQGTGA. DNA of the CDR3: TGTGCCAGCAGCTTATGGGGTCCGGGACAGGGGGCCAATGAGCAGTTCTTC. Its translation: CASSLWGPGQGANEQFF.

The chain links TRBV11-2 to TRBJ1-4; 7 bases fit TRBD1. The CDR3 is 16 amino acids. After removal of 3 bases from V and 8 bases from J, the junction contained 12 bases not matched to a gene. CDR1 is SGHAT, CDR2 FQNNGV, per germline. The CDR3 DNA sequence: TGTGCCAGCAGCTTCGGGACAGTAAGGGTGGGGGAAAAACTGTTTTTT. This codes for CASSFGTVRVGEKLFF.

The CDR3, as DNA: TGTGCCAGCAGCTTGGGCAGGGCACTTGGTGAAGCTTTCTTT. Translation gives CASSLGRALGEAFF. The gene calls are TRBV11-3 and TRBJ1-1; TRBD1 is a possible D gene (5 bases). Trimming took 3 bases from V and 7 from J, leaving 15 bases between them. The CDR3 is 14 amino acids. Germline loops: CDR1 SGHNT, CDR2 YENEEA.

V gene TRBV7-8 combines with J gene TRBJ1-1; perhaps TRBD1 as D (5 bases). Looked up from germline, CDR1 is SGHVS and CDR2 is FQNEAQ. The CDR3 covers 11 residues. The V gene lost 5 bases and the J gene lost 11 bases, with 12 bases spanning the gap. CDR3 amino acids: CASSSRDVAFF. CDR3 DNA: TGTGCCAGCAGCAGCCGGGACGTTGCTTTCTTT.

V and J are TRBV6-6 and TRBJ1-2; D might be TRBD1 (6 bases). The CDR3 contains 14 residues. Germline V gene data show CDR1 as MNHNY and CDR2 as SVGAGI (reference sequence). The V end lost 0 bases, the J end lost 1 base, and 6 bases lay between the germline ends. The CDR3 loop reads CASSYSDSNYGYTF. The CDR3 nucleotides read TGTGCCAGCAGTTACTCGGACAGTAACTATGGCTACACCTTC.

This clone was seen once. Here the CDR3 reads CASRQGLNGYTF. CDR3 nucleotides: TGTGCCAGCAGGCAAGGACTGAACGGCTACACCTTC. This rearrangement joins TRBV6-4 to TRBJ1-2, with D uncertain. The CDR3 extends over 12 amino acids. V shed 6 bases and J shed 8 bases, with 13 bases lying between them. Germline V gives CDR1 MRHNA, CDR2 SNTAGT.

This clone was observed a single time. This chain links TRBV7-2 with TRBJ2-3; D remains unclear. The CDR3 is made up of 15 amino acids. CDR1 is SGHTA and CDR2 is FQGNSA in the germline V gene. The V and J ends lost 1 base and 3 bases respectively, with 11 bases between them. The CDR3: CASSLGYTATDTQYF. The CDR3 nucleotides are TGTGCCAGCAGCTTAGGGTATACGGCGACAGATACGCAGTATTTT.

The chain couples TRBV28 to TRBJ2-7, with 10 bases lining up with TRBD1. Germline trimming cut 1 base from V and 6 bases from J; bases unmatched to any gene: 6. CDR1 is MDHEN and CDR2 is SYDVKM in the germline V gene. The CDR3 totals 15 residues. The CDR3 reads CASSLYGTGASEQYF. The CDR3 nucleotides are TGTGCCAGCAGTTTATACGGGACAGGGGCGTCCGAGCAGTACTTC.

This chain joins TRBV6-5 and TRBJ1-2; D possibly corresponds to TRBD1 (6 bases). The V and J ends lost 5 bases and 3 bases respectively, with 16 bases between them. The germline V gene encodes CDR1 MNHEY and CDR2 SVGAGI. The CDR3 covers 15 residues. CDR3 nucleotides: TGTGCCAGCAGTCTGGGCGGGACAAGGGACTATGGCTACACCTTC. Its protein is CASSLGGTRDYGYTF.

This chain links TRBV9 with TRBJ1-5; D may be TRBD1 (5 bases). Germline V gene sequence: CDR1 SGDLS, CDR2 YYNGEE. V lost 0 bases and J lost 6, with 13 bases in between. The CDR3 is 15 residues long. The CDR3 DNA reads TGTGCCAGCAGCGTAGGGGAGGGGAGGGTTCAGCCCCAGCATTTT. Protein product: CASSVGEGRVQPQHF.

The chain has TRBV5-8 and TRBJ2-1, with 9 bases that match TRBD1. CDR3 length equals 13 residues. After removal of 0 bases from V and 14 bases from J, the junction contained 6 bases not matched to a gene. Germline assignment: CDR1 SGHTS and CDR2 YDEGEE. In DNA form, the CDR3 reads TGTGCCAGCAGCTTGGGGGACAGGGTAGGAAAGTTCTTC. Protein sequence: CASSLGDRVGKFF. The full variable domain, rest sourced from reference TRBV5-8 and TRBJ2-1, is EAGVTQSPTHLIKTRGQQATLRCSPISGHTSVYWYQQALGLGLQFLLWYDEGEERNRGNFPPRFSGRQFPNYSSELNVNALELEDSALYLCASSLGDRVGKFFGPGTRLTVL.